The 7 T cell receptor beta chains below all came from one sample that was sequenced in a study of shared clonotypes between healthy human individuals (dated by TCRdb to 2018 to 2021). The library was made by the immunoSEQ multiplex PCR assay. In its TCRdb copy, this immuneACCESS table keeps in-frame sequences only and misses some clones. Where compared with another copy, unresolved V genes explain less than half of these, and the others have no known cause. For this sample the table gives roughly 2,000,000 clones, of which about 95% were detected only once. Clones ranked in the top ten supply approximately 1.2% of the sample. CD8 naive samples were obtained by positive selection for CCR7 among CD45RO-negative cells, yielding a CD45RA+CCR7+ population from which TemRA cells were excluded. The sample taken for sequencing was naive CD8+ T cells sorted from blood. The cell subset or site tag for this specimen amounts to: CD45RA+CCR7+. These receptors all come from a man in his late teens or twenties in good health.

The CDR3 bases are TGTGCCAGCAACCGACAGGGATCAGATACGCAGTATTTT. Protein product: CASNRQGSDTQYF. The rearrangement joins TRBV7-9 to TRBJ2-3; 7 nucleotides agree with TRBD1. Germline CDR1 is SEHNR and CDR2 is FQNEAQ (reference sequence). The junction had 5 bases not matched to a gene; V was cut back by 7 bases and J by 4 bases. The CDR3 consists of 13 residues.

The CDR3: CASSYSVRANTGELFF. The CDR3 bases are TGTGCCAGCAGTTACTCCGTACGGGCGAACACCGGGGAGCTGTTTTTT. The chain has TRBV6-6 and TRBJ2-2; D is undetermined. This CDR3 comprises 16 residues. V was pared by 0 bases and J by 0 bases, with 8 bases between. The germline gives CDR1 MNHNY, CDR2 SVGAGI (reference sequence).

The chain employs TRBV6-5 and TRBJ2-7; maybe TRBD1 (6 bases). Germline values: CDR1 MNHEY, CDR2 SVGAGI. The length of the CDR3 is 14 residues. V shed 0 bases and J shed 7 bases, with 13 bases lying between them. Here the CDR3 reads CASSYSTSGVEQYF. CDR3 coding DNA: TGTGCCAGCAGTTACTCGACCTCAGGGGTAGAGCAGTACTTC.

The J gene is TRBJ1-6, the V gene TRBV5-6; unclear D gene. The CDR3 loop spans 12 amino acids. Germline-derived CDR1 and CDR2 are SGHDT and YYEEEE. The germline V and J ends were trimmed by 0 bases and 8 bases, with 3 bases remaining between them. For the CDR3, the DNA is TGTGCCAGCAGCTTGGTAGATTCACCCCTCCACTTT. This gives the protein CASSLVDSPLHF.

Comment on this clone: At the DNA level, this CDR3 is encoded by other sequences in the same sample as well. The chain joins TRBV7-9 to TRBJ2-7; D may be TRBD1 (6 bases). Trimming left V 5 bases short and J 6 bases short, with 17 bases between. The CDR3 length is 14 residues. Germline CDR1 reads SEHNR; CDR2 reads FQNEAQ (reference sequence). CDR3 coding DNA: TGTGCCAGCAGCCCAACGGGTGGGGGCGGCGAGCAGTACTTC. Translation: CASSPTGGGGEQYF. The full variable domain, rest sourced from reference TRBV7-9 and TRBJ2-7, is DTGVSQNPRHKITKRGQNVTFRCDPISEHNRLYWYRQTLGQGPEFLTYFQNEAQLEKSRLLSDRFSAERPKGSFSTLEIQRTEQGDSAMYLCASSPTGGGGEQYFGPGTRLTVT.

The chain joins TRBV10-2 to TRBJ2-4, with a tentative D call TRBD2 (7 bases). Germline CDR1 reads WSHSY; CDR2 reads SAAADI. Deletions cut 3 bases from V and 1 base from J, with 10 bases between. This CDR3 is 15 amino acids long. CDR3 protein: CASSEGGAAKNIQYF. CDR3 nucleotide sequence: TGCGCCAGCAGTGAAGGGGGGGCTGCCAAAAACATTCAGTACTTC.

The rearrangement joins TRBV11-1 to TRBJ2-7, with D perhaps being TRBD1 or TRBD2 (5 bases each). Germline V gene lookup returns CDR1 SGHAT and CDR2 FQDESV (reference sequence). V lost 3 bases to trimming and J lost 4 bases, with 10 bases between them. The CDR3 is made up of 13 amino acids. Here the CDR3 DNA reads TGTGCCAGCAGCTTCGGGGCAGCTTACGAGCAGTACTTC. It codes for CASSFGAAYEQYF.